The TCR beta chain described here comes from a study of OX40 agonist ivuxolimab in advanced cancers. On the study more broadly: Patients with hepatocellular carcinoma, melanoma, renal cell or head and neck cancer made up the dose-escalation patients. Prior therapy, whether anti-PD-1, anti-PD-L1 or anti-CTLA-4, was allowed, and roughly 40% had some.

As concerns this clone: Its antigen is not known.

The cohort excluded patients with autoimmune disease history or systemic immunosuppression. Losses at the gene ends were 4 bases for V and 4 bases for J; bases not matched to a gene: 8. The CDR3 extends over 15 amino acids. The germline V gene encodes CDR1 MNHNS and CDR2 SASEGT. Clones were sequenced by immunoSEQ multiplex PCR, and TCRdb holds only the in-frame ones, with some missing. The sample contains 65,000 to 90,000 clones, 70% to 90% of which appear only once. Points from the study as a whole: Normalized T-cell clonal expansion was also low in some nonresponders.

The sequence was collected from an adult with an advanced solid tumor such as melanoma, head and neck, liver or kidney cancer. The V and J genes are TRBV6-1 and TRBJ1-2, with 8 bases aligning to TRBD1. Sequences were derived from CD4+ or CD8+ T cells sorted from blood, sampled in a trial of the OX40 agonist ivuxolimab. CDR3 nucleotides: TGTGCCAGCAGTGGAACCGGACAGGGCGGCTATGGCTACACCTTC. Its protein is CASSGTGQGGYGYTF.